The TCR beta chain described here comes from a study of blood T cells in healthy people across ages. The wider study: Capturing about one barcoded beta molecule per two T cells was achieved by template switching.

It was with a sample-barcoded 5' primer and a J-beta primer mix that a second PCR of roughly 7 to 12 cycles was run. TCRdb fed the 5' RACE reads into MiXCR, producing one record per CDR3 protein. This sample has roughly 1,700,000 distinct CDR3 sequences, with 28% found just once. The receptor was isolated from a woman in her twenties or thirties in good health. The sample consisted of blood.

The CDR3 DNA is TGCGCCAGCAGCTCCCCGACTAGCGGGATGATCGGTGAGCAGTTCTTC. Its protein is CASSSPTSGMIGEQFF. The chain employs TRBV5-1 and TRBJ2-1; 11 positions agree with TRBD2. The V and J ends lost 3 bases and 9 bases, in that order; junction bases with no gene match: 11. This CDR3 comprises 16 residues. Germline V gene lookup returns CDR1 SGHRS and CDR2 YFSETQ.